A single sample gave rise to the 17 T cell receptor beta chains below, sequenced in a study of T cell responses to AZD1222 COVID-19 vaccine (dated by TCRdb to the early 2020s). What this sample's time point label stands for: about 28 days (+/-7) after the second vaccine dose. The library came from the immunoSEQ multiplex PCR assay. TCRdb carries this immuneACCESS record with in-frame sequences only. Its versions omit some clonotypes, under half of them owing to an unresolved V gene in the studies checked, with the rest unexplained. This sample lists about 130,000 clones; 92% were detected once. Of the sample, 1% to 1.3% falls within the top ten clones. The sequenced sample was peripheral blood, obtained 28 days after the second AZD1222 dose. The receptors here all came from an adult who received the AZD1222 COVID-19 vaccine.

The chain links TRBV7-2 to TRBJ1-4, with 7 bases matching TRBD1. Germline V lookup: CDR1 SGHTA, CDR2 FQGNSA. J lost 7 bases, V lost 1 base, and 3 bases had no gene match. The CDR3 has 14 amino acids. CDR3 protein: CASSLVQGFEKLFF. In DNA form, the CDR3 reads TGTGCCAGCAGCTTAGTACAGGGGTTTGAAAAACTGTTTTTT.

V usage is TRBV20-1 and J usage is TRBJ1-2; 7 nucleotides agree with TRBD1. Germline CDR1 is DFQATT and CDR2 is SNEGSKA (reference sequence). The CDR3 runs 11 residues. Trimming removed 4 bases from V and 7 bases from J; junction bases left unmatched: 3. CDR3 amino acids: CSANRGGGYTF. CDR3 DNA: TGCAGTGCTAACAGGGGTGGTGGCTACACCTTC.

In regard to this clone: Germline is not matched at one junction end, which may reflect a read error. The chain joins TRBV10-3 to TRBJ1-5, with TRBD1 as a possible D gene (5 bases). From germline, CDR1 is ENHRY and CDR2 SYGVKD. The CDR3 length is 13 residues. The CDR3 nucleotides are TGTGCCATAAGTGGGGGGGTGTACCAGCCCCAGCATTTT. As protein: CAISGGVYQPQHF.

The rearrangement links TRBV4-3 to TRBJ1-1; D call uncertain. V lost 1 base to trimming and J lost 7 bases, with 4 bases between them. Looked up from germline, CDR1 is LGHNA and CDR2 is YSLEER. The CDR3 is 11 amino acids. Here the CDR3 reads CASSQGVEAFF. In DNA, the CDR3 is TGCGCCAGCAGCCAAGGAGTTGAAGCTTTCTTT.

The V gene is TRBV6-2 or TRBV6-3, the J gene TRBJ2-1, with 7 nucleotides matching TRBD2. J was trimmed by 7 bases and V by 2 bases; bases with no gene match: 8. Germline V lookup: CDR1 MNHEY, CDR2 SVGEGT. CDR3 length: 15 residues. In DNA form, the CDR3 reads TGTGCCAGCAGTTACGTGAGGACTAGTCGTAATGAGCAGTTCTTC. It is translated as CASSYVRTSRNEQFF.

The CDR3 nucleotides are TGTGCCAGCAGCCAAGAGCCGGGTTGGTCACCCCTCCACTTT. This encodes CASSQEPGWSPLHF. The chain carries TRBV4-2 and TRBJ1-6; D unclear. This CDR3 is built from 14 residues. Germline CDR1 LGHNA, CDR2 YNFKEQ. The V end lost 0 bases, the J end lost 10 bases, and 10 bases lay between the germline ends.

In its sample, this clone was seen a few times. The V call is TRBV6-6, the J call TRBJ2-1, with D uncertain. This CDR3 has 12 amino acids. Trimming shortened V by 4 bases and J by 2 bases, and 3 bases separated the two germline ends. The germline gives CDR1 MNHNY, CDR2 SVGAGI (reference sequence). In DNA form, the CDR3 reads TGTGCCAGCAGTTTCCCCTACAATGAGCAGTTCTTC. It encodes CASSFPYNEQFF.

This rearrangement joins TRBV28 to TRBJ2-1; maybe TRBD2 (6 bases). CDR1 is MDHEN and CDR2 is SYDVKM in the germline V gene. V lost 5 bases and J 5 bases, leaving 22 bases between the germline ends. The CDR3 spans 17 residues. The CDR3 DNA follows: TGTGCCAGCAGTCCCTCCCGGGGGAGCTATTCTAACAATGAGCAGTTCTTC. Protein product: CASSPSRGSYSNNEQFF.

V gene TRBV3-1 (or the pseudogene TRBV3-2) combines with J gene TRBJ2-1; 9 bases line up with TRBD1. The CDR3 runs 14 residues. V was clipped by 4 bases and J by 9 bases; unmatched bases: 7. CDR1 and CDR2 (germline): LGHDT, YNNKEL (reference sequence). CDR3 in amino acids: CASSPSTGGGEQFF. Written as DNA, the CDR3 is TGTGCCAGCAGCCCCTCCACAGGGGGCGGTGAGCAGTTCTTC.

This clone was counted a single time. The V and J genes are TRBV20-1 and TRBJ1-1; tentative D call: TRBD1 (6 bases). Between the trimmed V and J ends, which lost 6 bases and 7 bases, there was a span of 12 bases. Germline CDR1 DFQATT, CDR2 SNEGSKA (reference sequence). This CDR3 has 11 residues. The CDR3 loop reads CSAAGTFEAFF. The CDR3 DNA reads TGCAGTGCAGCCGGGACATTTGAAGCTTTCTTT.

The DNA for the CDR3 is TGTGCCAGCAGCCCGGGGGTGAATAATTCACCCCTCCACTTT. Translating it yields CASSPGVNNSPLHF. The rearrangement links TRBV7-3 to TRBJ1-6, with D perhaps matching TRBD1 (5 bases). Trimming took 5 bases from V and 5 from J, leaving 10 bases between them. The germline CDR1 and CDR2 sequences are SGHTA and FQGTGA. This CDR3 has 14 amino acids.

The chain couples TRBV3-1 (or the pseudogene TRBV3-2) to TRBJ2-3, with D possibly being TRBD1 or TRBD2 (5 bases each). Germline V gene sequence: CDR1 LGHDT, CDR2 YNNKEL (reference sequence). V dropped 3 bases and J dropped 7 bases, with 11 bases sitting between them. CDR3 length: 13 amino acids. This CDR3 is CASSHGALHTQYF. Written as DNA, the CDR3 is TGTGCCAGCAGCCACGGGGCGCTTCATACGCAGTATTTT.

The chain carries TRBV18 and TRBJ2-5; 7 bases agree with TRBD2. Trimming took 2 bases from V and 3 from J; bases not matched to a gene: 6. Looked up from germline, CDR1 is KGHSH and CDR2 is LQKENI. The CDR3 runs 15 residues. In DNA, the CDR3 is TGTGCCAGCTCACCAGATTGGACTAGTAAAGAGACCCAGTACTTC. Protein: CASSPDWTSKETQYF.

The gene calls are TRBV18 and TRBJ1-4; D not resolved. Trimming cost V 1 base and J 5 bases, with 5 bases left between them. CDR1 is KGHSH and CDR2 is LQKENI in the germline V gene. CDR3 length: 13 residues. In nucleotides, the CDR3 is TGTGCCAGCTCACCACGGGAGAATGAAAAACTGTTTTTT. Encoded protein: CASSPRENEKLFF.

This clone was counted a single time. This chain links TRBV6-2 or TRBV6-3 with TRBJ1-1; D unclear. V was pared by 6 bases and J by 4 bases, with 15 bases between. This CDR3 is 14 amino acids long. Per germline, CDR1 MNHEY and CDR2 SVGEGT. The CDR3 protein is CASSPAGGSTEAFF. Here the CDR3 DNA reads TGTGCCAGCAGCCCCGCCGGTGGTAGCACTGAAGCTTTCTTT.

This sequence joins TRBV6-2 or TRBV6-3 and TRBJ2-7, with TRBD1 matching over 9 bases. CDR3 length equals 15 residues. Germline V gene sequence: CDR1 MNHEY, CDR2 SVGEGT. The V and J ends lost 6 bases and 5 bases, in that order; junction bases with no gene match: 11. CDR3 protein: CASSPGTGNFHEQYF. The DNA for the CDR3 is TGTGCCAGCAGCCCCGGGACAGGGAATTTTCACGAGCAGTACTTC.

This clone occurred a few times. V and J are TRBV2 and TRBJ1-2; no clear D gene. Germline V gives CDR1 SNHLY, CDR2 FYNNEI. The CDR3 is 12 amino acids. Trimming removed 3 bases at V and 4 bases at J, with 6 bases between. Here the CDR3 reads CASSDQVYGYTF. The DNA for the CDR3 is TGTGCCAGCAGTGACCAGGTCTATGGCTACACCTTC. The variable domain in full, with the rest retrieved from reference TRBV2 and TRBJ1-2, is EPEVTQTPSHQVTQMGQEVILRCVPISNHLYFYWYRQILGQKVEFLVSFYNNEISEKSEIFDDQFSVERPDGSNFTLKIRSTKLEDSAMYFCASSDQVYGYTFGSGTRLTVV.